This entry lists 18 T cell receptor beta chains sequenced from one sample in a study of CD8+ T cells in alopecia areata. Noted treatment: oral pan-JAK inhibitor, 5-10 mg twice daily. RNA extraction and reverse transcription yielded cDNA as sequencing template. The assay was immunoSEQ multiplex PCR, and TCRdb's table has in-frame clones only and misses some. This sample has about 210,000 clones, with approximately 57% found just once. The source was CD4+ T cells sorted from blood, collected at week 4, from a patient treated with tofacitinib. Receptors were obtained from a human donor with alopecia areata.

Details on this clone: An end of the junction does not agree with germline; a read error may underlie this. The genes are TRBV30 and TRBJ1-1, with a possible D match to TRBD1 (5 bases). Germline CDR1 and CDR2: GTSNPN and SVGIG (reference sequence). This CDR3 has 12 residues. The CDR3, as DNA: TGTGCCTGGAAGGCTGGCGACAGACGACCTAACTTT. It encodes CAWKAGDRRPNF.

CDR3 in DNA: TGCAGCGTTGCCCCAATTGTGGGTGGGGAGACCCAGTACTTC. This codes for CSVAPIVGGETQYF. The chain uses TRBV29-1 and TRBJ2-5; D is ambiguous. Germline V gene lookup returns CDR1 SQVTM and CDR2 ANQGSEA. Trimming cost V 4 bases and J 5 bases, with 17 bases left between them. The CDR3 has 14 residues.

This clone occurred a few times. The chain uses TRBV29-1 and TRBJ2-7; no clear D. The germline gives CDR1 SQVTM, CDR2 ANQGSEA. Trimming shortened V by 4 bases and J by 4 bases, and 11 bases separated the two germline ends. The CDR3 loop spans 12 amino acids. The CDR3 spells CSVVLSGYEQYF. In DNA, the CDR3 is TGCAGCGTTGTCTTGTCCGGGTACGAGCAGTACTTC.

The genes are TRBV5-1 and TRBJ2-3, with 7 positions matching TRBD2. V trimming: 10 bases; J trimming: 9 bases; junction bases outside the gene matches: 11. The germline CDR1 and CDR2 sequences are SGHRS and YFSETQ. The CDR3 totals 12 residues. Here the CDR3 DNA reads TGCGCCTGCCAGGGAGGGTCGTGGACGCAGTATTTT. Amino acids: CACQGGSWTQYF.

CDR3 DNA sequence: TGTGCCAGCAGCGCCTACAGGGCTGGGGCCAACGTCCTGACTTTC. It specifies CASSAYRAGANVLTF. This chain joins TRBV9 and TRBJ2-6; weak D call: TRBD1 (6 bases). Looked up from germline, CDR1 is SGDLS and CDR2 is YYNGEE. Trimming pared 3 bases from V and 2 bases from J, leaving 9 bases between. The length of the CDR3 is 15 residues.

This clone was seen ten or more times. V usage is TRBV28 and J usage is TRBJ2-3; D might be TRBD1 or TRBD2, each matching 6 bases. CDR3 length: 16 amino acids. CDR1 MDHEN and CDR2 SYDVKM come from the germline V gene. V gave up 7 bases and J gave up 7 bases, with 24 bases separating them. The DNA for the CDR3 is TGTGCCAGCACCAGGGGAGGCCCCCAGATTGGGAATACGCAGTATTTT. The encoded protein is CASTRGGPQIGNTQYF.

V is TRBV29-1 and J is TRBJ2-1, with D possibly matching TRBD2 (5 bases). The CDR3 length is 12 residues. Germline CDR1 SQVTM, CDR2 ANQGSEA. With 4 bases removed from V and 5 bases from J, the gap between germline ends came to 9 bases. CDR3 DNA: TGCAGCGTTGTCCCGGGAAACAATGAGCAGTTCTTC. Amino acids: CSVVPGNNEQFF.

This clone was picked up one time. This chain links TRBV30 with TRBJ2-6; no clear D gene. Trimming left V 0 bases short and J 0 bases short, with 15 bases between. Germline assignment: CDR1 GTSNPN and CDR2 SVGIG (reference sequence). The CDR3 length is 18 residues. The CDR3 here is CAWSVPSPRPSGANVLTF. Here the CDR3 DNA reads TGTGCCTGGAGTGTACCCTCACCAAGGCCCTCTGGGGCCAACGTCCTGACTTTC.

V usage is TRBV29-1 and J usage is TRBJ1-2, with D tentatively TRBD1 (5 bases). The V end lost 7 bases, the J end lost 7 bases, and 16 bases lay between the germline ends. The CDR3 sequence is 12 residues long. The germline gives CDR1 SQVTM, CDR2 ANQGSEA. CDR3 residues: CSGRDSVVGYTF. The CDR3 DNA sequence: TGCAGCGGCCGGGACTCGGTCGTTGGCTACACCTTC.

V gene TRBV29-1 combines with J gene TRBJ1-2; D is perhaps TRBD1 (5 bases). V lost 8 bases to trimming and J lost 6 bases, with 19 bases between them. The CDR3 is 13 amino acids. The germline V gene encodes CDR1 SQVTM and CDR2 ANQGSEA. CDR3 sequence reads: CSSLPHKGDGYTF. In DNA form, the CDR3 reads TGCAGCTCTCTTCCTCATAAAGGGGATGGCTACACCTTC.

The V call is TRBV7-9, the J call TRBJ1-5; TRBD1 matches at 7 bases. V was pared by 4 bases and J by 2 bases, with 8 bases of the junction left unmatched. CDR3 size: 16 residues. CDR1 is SEHNR and CDR2 is FQNEAQ in the germline V gene (reference sequence). The CDR3 region is CASSSWTGSGNQPQHF. The CDR3 DNA sequence: TGTGCCAGCAGCTCCTGGACAGGCAGCGGCAATCAGCCCCAGCATTTT.

The chain employs TRBV6-6 and TRBJ1-2; D gene ambiguous. Looked up from germline, CDR1 is MNHNY and CDR2 is SVGAGI (reference sequence). Deletions cut 4 bases from V and 2 bases from J, with 5 bases between. This CDR3 is built from 12 residues. The CDR3, as DNA: TGTGCCAGCAGTTCCGGGAACTATGGCTACACCTTC. Encoded protein: CASSSGNYGYTF.

In its sample, this clone was seen many times. V usage is TRBV7-2 and J usage is TRBJ1-2; the D is unclear. CDR1 and CDR2 from the germline V gene are SGHTA and FQGNSA. Deletions cut 2 bases from V and 0 bases from J, with 10 bases between. CDR3 length: 15 residues. CDR3 DNA: TGTGCCAGCAGCTTACTAGGACCGTCTAACTATGGCTACACCTTC. Translating it yields CASSLLGPSNYGYTF.

V is TRBV27 and J is TRBJ1-4; 9 nucleotides align to TRBD1. CDR3 length: 15 residues. Germline CDR1 and CDR2: MNHEY and SMNVEV (reference sequence). J gave up 3 bases and V 6 bases, and 5 bases lay outside the gene matches. The CDR3 DNA sequence: TGTGCCAGCAGGCAACAGGGGGCAGCTAATGAAAAACTGTTTTTT. Residues: CASRQQGAANEKLFF.

The chain uses TRBV5-1 and TRBJ1-1, with D tentatively TRBD1 (5 bases). Trimming pared 3 bases from V and 1 base from J, leaving 10 bases between. The CDR3 is 14 residues long. Per the germline V gene, CDR1 is SGHRS and CDR2 is YFSETQ. The DNA for the CDR3 is TGCGCCAGCAGCTCGACGCAGGGGAACACTGAAGCTTTCTTT. Its translation is CASSSTQGNTEAFF. Together with reference TRBV5-1 and TRBJ1-1, the CDR3 gives the full variable domain: KAGVTQTPRYLIKTRGQQVTLSCSPISGHRSVSWYQQTPGQGLQFLFEYFSETQRNKGNFPGRFSGRQFSNSRSEMNVSTLELGDSALYLCASSSTQGNTEAFFGQGTRLTVV.

This chain links TRBV30 with TRBJ2-3; 7 nucleotides agree with TRBD1. Germline assignment: CDR1 GTSNPN and CDR2 SVGIG (reference sequence). CDR3 length: 14 residues. After removal of 4 bases from V and 1 base from J, the junction contained 5 bases not matched to a gene. CDR3 nucleotide sequence: TGTGCCTGGAAAGGGGACAGAGGCACAGATACGCAGTATTTT. Amino acid sequence: CAWKGDRGTDTQYF.

This chain joins TRBV9 and TRBJ2-5; TRBD1 aligns across 7 bases. The end of the DNA fits TRBJ2-7 better, so the J call may be wrong. Germline loops: CDR1 SGDLS, CDR2 YYNGEE. The CDR3 has 15 residues. The CDR3 loop reads CASSERTGASYEQYF. CDR3 bases: TGTGCCAGCAGCGAAAGGACAGGAGCGTCCTACGAGCAGTACTTC.

The chain employs TRBV29-1 and TRBJ2-1; 8 positions agree with TRBD1. V lost 1 base and J lost 5; bases outside the gene matches: 1. The CDR3 covers 13 residues. The V gene's germline CDR1 is SQVTM and CDR2 ANQGSEA. The DNA of the CDR3 is TGCAGCGTTGAAGCAGGGGGCAACAATGAGCAGTTCTTC. Translation gives CSVEAGGNNEQFF.